These 29 T cell receptor beta chains share one sample of origin, sequenced in a study of T cell responses to AZD1222 COVID-19 vaccine. Assay used: immunoSEQ multiplex PCR; TCRdb lists only in-frame clones, some missing. The repertoire holds 120,000 or so clones, with roughly 90% as singletons. The sample in question was peripheral blood, obtained on day 0 of AZD1222 vaccination. These receptors all stem from an adult in good health.

This CDR3 reads CASSLDRGGGGYTF. The CDR3 DNA is TGTGCCAGCAGCTTAGACAGGGGCGGCGGTGGCTACACCTTC. The chain has TRBV7-9 and TRBJ1-2; 7 bases are shared with TRBD1. CDR1 is SEHNR and CDR2 is FQNEAQ in the germline V gene (reference sequence). Unmatched junction bases numbered 6, after V lost 1 base and J lost 7 bases. This CDR3 has 14 amino acids.

This chain uses TRBV28 with TRBJ1-2, with D possibly TRBD1 on 6 matching bases. Trimming took 5 bases from V and 7 from J, leaving 14 bases between them. Germline V lookup: CDR1 MDHEN, CDR2 SYDVKM. This CDR3 is 13 amino acids long. The CDR3 sequence is CASSLPLTGGYTF. CDR3 nucleotide sequence: TGTGCCAGCAGTCTCCCGTTGACAGGTGGCTACACCTTC.

The rearrangement links TRBV9 to TRBJ1-1; 8 nucleotides match TRBD1. Trimming cost V 0 bases and J 1 base; bases outside gene matches: 2. CDR3 size: 15 residues. From germline, CDR1 is SGDLS and CDR2 YYNGEE. In DNA, the CDR3 is TGTGCCAGCAGCGTAGGACAGGGGAAGAACACTGAAGCTTTCTTT. Protein sequence: CASSVGQGKNTEAFF.

The chain is built from TRBV5-1 and TRBJ2-2, with TRBD2 matching 7 bases. V dropped 3 bases and J dropped 4; count of bases not matched to a gene: 0. The CDR3 spans 13 residues. Per the germline V gene, CDR1 is SGHRS and CDR2 is YFSETQ. The CDR3 is CASSWGGTGELFF. DNA for the CDR3: TGCGCCAGCAGCTGGGGGGGCACCGGGGAGCTGTTTTTT.

The chain is built from TRBV19 and TRBJ1-6; D is uncertain. Trimming pared 5 bases from V and 5 bases from J, leaving 10 bases between. In germline, CDR1 is LNHDA, CDR2 SQIVND (reference sequence). The CDR3 totals 14 residues. The CDR3: CASSETENNSPLHF. CDR3 nucleotides: TGTGCCAGTAGTGAAACGGAGAATAATTCACCCCTCCACTTT.

The chain couples TRBV19 to TRBJ1-2; D is undetermined. With 7 bases removed from V and 6 bases from J, the gap between germline ends came to 3 bases. Germline V gene data show CDR1 as LNHDA and CDR2 as SQIVND (reference sequence). The CDR3 covers 9 residues. The CDR3 region is CASINGYTF. DNA of the CDR3: TGTGCCAGTATAAATGGCTACACCTTC. The full variable domain, in which reference TRBV19 and TRBJ1-2 provide the parts outside the CDR3, is DGGITQSPKYLFRKEGQNVTLSCEQNLNHDAMYWYRQDPGQGLRLIYYSQIVNDFQKGDIAEGYSVSREKKESFPLTVTSAQKNPTAFYLCASINGYTFGSGTRLTVV.

In DNA form, the CDR3 reads TGCGCCAGCAGCTGGACAGGGGAGGGTTACAATGAGCAGTTCTTC. As protein: CASSWTGEGYNEQFF. The chain joins TRBV5-1 to TRBJ2-1; TRBD1 aligns across 9 bases. The CDR3 spans 15 residues. Per germline, CDR1 SGHRS and CDR2 YFSETQ. J was trimmed by 4 bases and V by 3 bases; bases with no gene match: 5. Using reference TRBV5-1 and TRBJ2-1 for the parts outside the CDR3, the full variable domain is KAGVTQTPRYLIKTRGQQVTLSCSPISGHRSVSWYQQTPGQGLQFLFEYFSETQRNKGNFPGRFSGRQFSNSRSEMNVSTLELGDSALYLCASSWTGEGYNEQFFGPGTRLTVL.

The rearrangement joins TRBV6-5 to TRBJ2-3, with D perhaps TRBD2 (6 bases). The CDR3 is made up of 13 amino acids. The V end was cut by 5 bases, the J end by 8 bases, with 14 bases between. Germline V gives CDR1 MNHEY, CDR2 SVGAGI. CDR3 coding DNA: TGTGCCAGCAGTCCATCGGGGGAGCGTACGCAGTATTTT. Its protein is CASSPSGERTQYF.

CDR3 DNA sequence: TGTGCCAGTAGTGCCGTCTGGACAGGGGTTAGCACAGATACGCAGTATTTT. Translation: CASSAVWTGVSTDTQYF. The chain employs TRBV19 and TRBJ2-3, with 9 bases lining up with TRBD1. Germline lookup yields CDR1 LNHDA and CDR2 SQIVND (reference sequence). V lost 5 bases and J lost 0; bases outside the gene matches: 9. The CDR3 is 17 residues long.

The rearrangement uses TRBV28 and TRBJ1-1, with no clear D. V was clipped by 3 bases and J by 4 bases, with 6 bases between them. The CDR3 loop spans 12 amino acids. In germline, CDR1 is MDHEN, CDR2 SYDVKM. The CDR3 DNA is TGTGCCAGCAGTTTCTTTCGCACTGAAGCTTTCTTT. This sequence encodes CASSFFRTEAFF.

The chain combines TRBV12-3 or TRBV12-4 with TRBJ1-2; no definite D call. This CDR3 is 13 amino acids long. Trimming took 3 bases from V and 3 from J, leaving 8 bases between them. In nucleotides, the CDR3 is TGTGCCAGCAGTTTTGCCGGCCACTATGGCTACACCTTC. This encodes CASSFAGHYGYTF.

The rearrangement links TRBV21-1 to TRBJ2-5; TRBD2, as called in the table, went unchecked against the DNA. TRBV21-1 is given as a pseudogene. This CDR3 is 12 amino acids long. The CDR3: CASYFVQETQYF. CDR3 bases: TGTGCCAGCTACTTCGTCCAAGAGACCCAGTACTTC.

The chain recombines TRBV2 with TRBJ1-1; no reliable D call. V lost 7 bases to trimming and J lost 4 bases, with 7 bases between them. Germline values: CDR1 SNHLY, CDR2 FYNNEI. The CDR3 runs to 11 residues. The DNA of the CDR3 is TGTGCCAGCACGGGAGCCACTGAAGCTTTCTTT. Translation gives CASTGATEAFF.

The genes are TRBV6-1 and TRBJ2-1; D gene ambiguous. V lost 3 bases to trimming and J lost 8 bases, with 17 bases between them. CDR1 MNHNS and CDR2 SASEGT come from the germline V gene. The CDR3 sequence is 15 residues long. CDR3 loop: CASSEPRTLLDEQFF. CDR3 nucleotides: TGTGCCAGCAGTGAGCCCCGTACACTGCTGGATGAGCAGTTCTTC.

The CDR3 here is CASSQGPQAAFF. CDR3 bases: TGTGCCAGCAGTCAAGGGCCTCAGGCAGCTTTCTTT. The chain links TRBV6-6 to TRBJ1-1; unclear D gene. This CDR3 is built from 12 residues. CDR1 and CDR2 (germline): MNHNY, SVGAGI (reference sequence). Trimming stripped 5 bases from V and 10 bases from J, with 14 bases between.

The chain couples TRBV28 to TRBJ2-3; a weak D match, TRBD1 (5 bases). Trimming shortened V by 4 bases and J by 10 bases, and 15 bases separated the two germline ends. This CDR3 spans 13 amino acids. Germline V lookup: CDR1 MDHEN, CDR2 SYDVKM. CDR3 region: CASSSTDQIPQYF. The CDR3 DNA is TGTGCCAGCAGTTCGACAGACCAGATACCGCAGTATTTT.

V and J are TRBV6-1 and TRBJ2-1, with D perhaps matching TRBD1 (5 bases). This CDR3 has 13 amino acids. With 2 bases removed from V and 10 bases from J, the gap between germline ends came to 12 bases. CDR1 MNHNS and CDR2 SASEGT come from the germline V gene. The CDR3 sequence: CASSESGLGEQFF. The CDR3 DNA reads as TGTGCCAGCAGTGAATCAGGGCTAGGGGAGCAGTTCTTC.

This sequence joins TRBV6-1 and TRBJ2-4; 8 bases are a match to TRBD1. The germline CDR1 and CDR2 sequences are MNHNS and SASEGT. The CDR3 length is 17 residues. Germline trimming cut 4 bases from V and 6 bases from J; bases unmatched to any gene: 14. This chain's CDR3 is CASSGDRSLRAGNIQYF. The CDR3 DNA sequence: TGTGCCAGCAGTGGGGACAGGAGCCTCCGCGCGGGAAACATTCAGTACTTC.

The chain couples TRBV19 to TRBJ2-1; TRBD1 aligns across 8 bases. The CDR3 is 17 residues long. The V gene's germline CDR1 is LNHDA and CDR2 SQIVND (reference sequence). V trimming: 6 bases; J trimming: 6 bases; junction bases outside the gene matches: 16. CDR3 loop: CASRTTLLGQGRNEQFF. The CDR3 DNA is TGTGCCAGTAGAACTACCCTTCTTGGACAGGGTCGCAATGAGCAGTTCTTC.

The V and J genes are TRBV7-2 and TRBJ2-5, with no clear D. Trimming removed 2 bases at V and 5 bases at J, with 15 bases between. This CDR3 has 15 residues. Germline CDR1 is SGHTA and CDR2 is FQGNSA. This CDR3 reads CASSLTPLGVETQYF. CDR3 in DNA: TGTGCCAGCAGCTTAACCCCCCTGGGCGTCGAGACCCAGTACTTC. Looking up the rest from reference TRBV7-2 and TRBJ2-5 gives the full variable domain: GAGVSQSPSNKVTEKGKDVELRCDPISGHTALYWYRQSLGQGLEFLIYFQGNSAPDKSGLPSDRFSAERTGGSVSTLTIQRTQQEDSAVYLCASSLTPLGVETQYFGPGTRLLVL.

The chain recombines TRBV7-2 with TRBJ1-6; 8 bases match TRBD1. With 5 bases clipped from V and 13 bases from J, the junction kept 10 bases outside the gene matches. Germline CDR1 is SGHTA and CDR2 is FQGNSA. The CDR3 contains 14 residues. The CDR3 DNA sequence: TGTGCCAGCAGCCCAGGACAGGGTCCCAGGCCCCTCCACTTT. Protein product: CASSPGQGPRPLHF.

This clone was counted only a few times. The chain combines TRBV3-1 (or the pseudogene TRBV3-2) with TRBJ1-3; 7 bases match TRBD1. Germline values: CDR1 LGHDT, CDR2 YNNKEL (reference sequence). The CDR3 has 16 residues. The V and J ends lost 0 bases and 5 bases, in that order; junction bases with no gene match: 7. The CDR3 coding sequence is TGTGCCAGCAGCCAAGAGTACCAGGGGGTGCGAAACACCATATATTTT. It codes for CASSQEYQGVRNTIYF.

The rearrangement joins TRBV11-2 to TRBJ2-2, with 9 bases identical to TRBD1. CDR1 and CDR2 from the germline V gene are SGHAT and FQNNGV. V lost 7 bases, J lost 5 bases, and 11 bases stayed unmatched. The CDR3 runs to 16 residues. The CDR3 here is CASTTGGQGGTGELFF. CDR3 in DNA: TGTGCCAGCACCACAGGGGGACAGGGAGGGACCGGGGAGCTGTTTTTT. The full variable domain, rest sourced from reference TRBV11-2 and TRBJ2-2, is EAGVAQSPRYKIIEKRQSVAFWCNPISGHATLYWYQQILGQGPKLLIQFQNNGVVDDSQLPKDRFSAERLKGVDSTLKIQPAKLEDSAVYLCASTTGGQGGTGELFFGEGSRLTVL.

V is TRBV19 and J is TRBJ2-2, with TRBD2 identical over 8 bases. Germline values: CDR1 LNHDA, CDR2 SQIVND (reference sequence). The V and J ends lost 5 bases and 3 bases, in that order; junction bases with no gene match: 5. This CDR3 contains 15 residues. The CDR3 region has the DNA TGTGCCAGTAGTCCAGCGGGGGCAGACACCGGGGAGCTGTTTTTT. Translating it yields CASSPAGADTGELFF.

This chain uses TRBV7-2 with TRBJ2-7, with D possibly matching TRBD1 (6 bases). From germline, CDR1 is SGHTA and CDR2 FQGNSA. The ends were cut back, 5 bases at V and 1 base at J, with 18 bases in the middle. The CDR3 totals 16 residues. In DNA form, the CDR3 reads TGTGCCAGCAGCATCGATCGGGACACCACATCCTACGAGCAGTACTTC. It encodes CASSIDRDTTSYEQYF.

V usage is TRBV19 and J usage is TRBJ2-1; TRBD1 aligns across 12 bases. CDR1 is LNHDA and CDR2 is SQIVND in the germline V gene (reference sequence). V gave up 6 bases and J gave up 8 bases; unmatched junction bases: 8. The CDR3 covers 15 residues. The CDR3 protein is CASSPGQGAGDEQFF. CDR3 sequence (DNA): TGTGCCAGTAGCCCGGGACAGGGGGCGGGCGATGAGCAGTTCTTC.

V is TRBV6-2 or TRBV6-3 and J is TRBJ2-7; tentatively, D is TRBD2 (6 bases). The V end was cut by 6 bases, the J end by 3 bases, with 21 bases between. This CDR3 comprises 16 residues. Germline V gene lookup returns CDR1 MNHEY and CDR2 SVGEGT. Written as DNA, the CDR3 is TGTGCCAGCAGCCTCCCCGGGCTAGCGAACGTCTACGAGCAGTACTTC. This gives the protein CASSLPGLANVYEQYF.

The gene calls are TRBV5-4 and TRBJ2-7, with TRBD1 matching 8 bases. V was clipped by 3 bases and J by 6 bases; unmatched bases: 8. This CDR3 has 14 amino acids. In germline, CDR1 is SGHNT, CDR2 YYREEE (reference sequence). CDR3 in DNA: TGTGCCAGCAGCTCATCCCAGGGGGCAGGCGAGCAGTACTTC. Translating gives CASSSSQGAGEQYF. Full variable domain (outside the CDR3, taken from reference TRBV5-4 and TRBJ2-7): ETGVTQSPTHLIKTRGQQVTLRCSSQSGHNTVSWYQQALGQGPQFIFQYYREEENGRGNFPPRFSGLQFPNYSSELNVNALELDDSALYLCASSSSQGAGEQYFGPGTRLTVT.

The V and J genes are TRBV3-1 (or the pseudogene TRBV3-2) and TRBJ2-2, with no clear D. The germline CDR1 and CDR2 sequences are LGHDT and YNNKEL (reference sequence). The CDR3 runs 14 residues. Trimming shortened V by 0 bases and J by 11 bases, and 13 bases separated the two germline ends. Here the CDR3 reads CASSQDGRLRELFF. In DNA form, the CDR3 reads TGTGCCAGCAGCCAAGATGGCCGCTTGAGAGAGCTGTTTTTT.